One sample yielded the 29 T cell receptor beta chains listed below, sequenced in a study of a mutant IDH1 vaccine in newly diagnosed glioma. Measured with immunoSEQ multiplex PCR; TCRdb has only the in-frame clones, and not every one. The top ten clones hold about 12% of a sample with about 68,000 clones, approximately 81% of them seen once. What these receptors recognize is not known. Time point noted: week 35, safety follow-up. In the vaccine, a single dose held 300 ug of the mutant IDH1 20-mer peptide, along with topical imiquimod. The sequenced sample was PBMCs, obtained from a glioma patient whose treatment included an IDH1 peptide vaccine. These receptor sequences come from a man aged 18 to 29 with glioma.

A few counts support this clone. This chain connects TRBV2 to TRBJ1-1; perhaps TRBD1 as D (5 bases). The germline V gene has CDR1 SNHLY and CDR2 FYNNEI. The CDR3 loop spans 14 amino acids. V shed 7 bases and J shed 1 base, with 13 bases lying between them. The CDR3 spells CASIWQGPNTEAFF. For the CDR3, the DNA is TGTGCCAGCATATGGCAGGGCCCGAACACTGAAGCTTTCTTT.

J is TRBJ2-2 and V is TRBV12-5; 7 bases are shared with TRBD1. Germline V gene data show CDR1 as LGHNT and CDR2 as FRNRAP. This CDR3 comprises 16 residues. V was pared by 1 base and J by 1 base, with 3 bases of the junction left unmatched. CDR3 in amino acids: CASGLDRQGNTGELFF. CDR3 bases: TGTGCTAGTGGTTTGGACCGACAGGGGAACACCGGGGAGCTGTTTTTT.

J is TRBJ1-5 and V is TRBV7-6; the match to TRBD1 covers 7 bases. The ends lost 1 base at V and 0 bases at J; junction bases unmatched: 3. Germline CDR1 is SGHVS and CDR2 is FNYEAQ. CDR3 length equals 16 residues. The CDR3: CASSLERQGSNQPQHF. CDR3 nucleotide sequence: TGTGCCAGCAGCTTAGAACGACAGGGTAGCAATCAGCCCCAGCATTTT.

The chain links TRBV2 to TRBJ2-7; no definite D call. CDR3 length: 14 residues. Germline V lookup: CDR1 SNHLY, CDR2 FYNNEI. Trimming stripped 6 bases from V and 5 bases from J, with 17 bases between. DNA for the CDR3: TGTGCCAGCAGCGTTTCATCGGGTCCCCACGAGCAGTACTTC. Amino acid sequence: CASSVSSGPHEQYF.

The J gene is TRBJ2-7, the V gene TRBV27; D gene unclear. V was trimmed by 6 bases and J by 1 base, leaving 10 bases between them. The CDR3 runs to 13 residues. The germline CDR1 and CDR2 sequences are MNHEY and SMNVEV (reference sequence). CDR3 residues: CASRPDSSYEQYF. CDR3 DNA sequence: TGTGCCAGCAGGCCAGACTCGTCCTACGAGCAGTACTTC.

The chain recombines TRBV2 with TRBJ1-2; no firm D call. Trimming shortened V by 6 bases and J by 0 bases, and 8 bases separated the two germline ends. CDR1 and CDR2 from the germline V gene are SNHLY and FYNNEI. The length of the CDR3 is 13 residues. Here the CDR3 reads CASSRGANYGYTF. The CDR3 DNA sequence: TGTGCCAGCAGCAGAGGAGCTAACTATGGCTACACCTTC. The full variable domain, in which reference TRBV2 and TRBJ1-2 provide the parts outside the CDR3, is EPEVTQTPSHQVTQMGQEVILRCVPISNHLYFYWYRQILGQKVEFLVSFYNNEISEKSEIFDDQFSVERPDGSNFTLKIRSTKLEDSAMYFCASSRGANYGYTFGSGTRLTVV.

This rearrangement joins TRBV28 to TRBJ2-3, with a possible D match to TRBD2 (5 bases). The germline CDR1 and CDR2 sequences are MDHEN and SYDVKM. CDR3 length: 16 residues. V lost 0 bases to trimming and J lost 4 bases, with 14 bases between them. The CDR3 DNA reads as TGTGCCAGCAGTTTATGGACGGGAAGAGTTTCAGATACGCAGTATTTT. The encoded protein is CASSLWTGRVSDTQYF. The full variable domain, completed using reference TRBV28 and TRBJ2-3, is DVKVTQSSRYLVKRTGEKVFLECVQDMDHENMFWYRQDPGLGLRLIYFSYDVKMKEKGDIPEGYSVSREKKERFSLILESASTNQTSMYLCASSLWTGRVSDTQYFGPGTRLTVL.

V usage is TRBV5-5 and J usage is TRBJ1-1; D call uncertain. The CDR3 spans 14 residues. Trimming took off 2 bases at V and 5 bases at J, with 13 bases between the two ends. CDR1 SGHKS and CDR2 YYEKEE come from the germline V gene (reference sequence). The CDR3 nucleotides are TGTGCCAGCAGCTTTTCCTGGGAGTCTACTGAAGCTTTCTTT. It encodes CASSFSWESTEAFF.

The chain couples TRBV15 to TRBJ2-1; 12 bases are a match to TRBD2. V was clipped by 1 base and J by 4 bases; unmatched bases: 11. The CDR3 spans 19 residues. The germline V gene encodes CDR1 LNHNV and CDR2 YYDKDF (reference sequence). The CDR3 loop is CATSRGNLAGGRGYNEQFF. CDR3 bases: TGTGCCACCAGCAGAGGGAATCTAGCGGGGGGGCGGGGTTACAATGAGCAGTTCTTC.

The chain carries TRBV5-1 and TRBJ1-6, with TRBD1 matching 9 bases. After removal of 4 bases from V and 10 bases from J, the junction contained 6 bases not matched to a gene. This CDR3 region has 14 residues. Germline V gives CDR1 SGHRS, CDR2 YFSETQ. The CDR3 DNA sequence: TGCGCCAGCAGCGAGGACAGGGGAGGGTCACCCCTCCACTTT. It encodes CASSEDRGGSPLHF.

The CDR3 region is CASSLASGVNEKLFF. The CDR3 bases are TGTGCCAGCAGCTTGGCCTCAGGGGTAAATGAAAAACTGTTTTTT. This chain uses TRBV5-5 with TRBJ1-4, with a possible D match to TRBD1 (6 bases). The V end lost 0 bases, the J end lost 5 bases, and 11 bases lay between the germline ends. This CDR3 region has 15 residues. Germline lookup yields CDR1 SGHKS and CDR2 YYEKEE (reference sequence).

The chain carries TRBV5-1 and TRBJ2-7, with 9 bases identical to TRBD2. CDR3 length: 15 amino acids. Germline CDR1 is SGHRS and CDR2 is YFSETQ. V shed 6 bases, J shed 2 bases, and the junction held 9 bases outside the gene matches. The CDR3 DNA reads TGCGCCAGCACCCCCACTAGCGGGTATACCTACGAGCAGTACTTC. Amino acid sequence: CASTPTSGYTYEQYF. The full variable domain, completed using reference TRBV5-1 and TRBJ2-7, is KAGVTQTPRYLIKTRGQQVTLSCSPISGHRSVSWYQQTPGQGLQFLFEYFSETQRNKGNFPGRFSGRQFSNSRSEMNVSTLELGDSALYLCASTPTSGYTYEQYFGPGTRLTVT.

The genes are TRBV10-3 and TRBJ2-2; 7 nucleotides align to TRBD2. After removal of 6 bases from V and 2 bases from J, the junction contained 6 bases not matched to a gene. This CDR3 region has 15 residues. The germline gives CDR1 ENHRY, CDR2 SYGVKD. The CDR3 nucleotides are TGTGCCATCAGCAAGCGGGACTCAAACACCGGGGAGCTGTTTTTT. This encodes CAISKRDSNTGELFF.

The chain is built from TRBV15 and TRBJ1-5, with a weak D call TRBD1 (5 bases). The ends were cut back, 0 bases at V and 1 base at J, with 13 bases in the middle. The CDR3 totals 17 residues. CDR1 is LNHNV, CDR2 YYDKDF, per germline (reference sequence). CDR3 in DNA: TGTGCCACCAGCAGAGATCGGGGGTATAGGAGCAATCAGCCCCAGCATTTT. Its translation: CATSRDRGYRSNQPQHF.

The V call is TRBV4-3, the J call TRBJ1-2; TRBD1 agrees at 7 bases. The ends lost 0 bases at V and 3 bases at J; junction bases unmatched: 4. The V gene's germline CDR1 is LGHNA and CDR2 YSLEER. This CDR3 is built from 15 residues. Here the CDR3 reads CASSQEKGADYGYTF. CDR3 nucleotide sequence: TGCGCCAGCAGCCAAGAAAAGGGGGCTGACTATGGCTACACCTTC.

J is TRBJ1-5 and V is TRBV6-5, with no clear D. Germline-derived CDR1 and CDR2 are MNHEY and SVGAGI. The CDR3 covers 11 residues. V lost 9 bases, J lost 4 bases, and 7 bases lay in between. CDR3 DNA: TGTGCCAGTACCTGGAATCAGCCCCAGCATTTT. Encoded protein: CASTWNQPQHF.

The sample holds a few counts of this clone. This rearrangement joins TRBV6-5 to TRBJ1-2; 7 bases align to TRBD1. This CDR3 is built from 14 residues. Germline V gives CDR1 MNHEY, CDR2 SVGAGI. J was trimmed by 5 bases and V by 6 bases; bases with no gene match: 9. Here the CDR3 reads CASSLTGTAYGYTF. CDR3 nucleotides: TGTGCCAGCAGCCTCACCGGGACAGCGTATGGCTACACCTTC.

The chain joins TRBV5-1 to TRBJ2-1, with TRBD1 as a possible D gene (6 bases). V gave up 4 bases and J gave up 1 base, with 9 bases separating them. CDR1 and CDR2 from the germline V gene are SGHRS and YFSETQ. The CDR3 length is 14 residues. The CDR3 DNA sequence: TGCGCCAGCAGCCCCGGACAGTCCTACAATGAGCAGTTCTTC. Residues: CASSPGQSYNEQFF.

This chain uses TRBV19 with TRBJ1-5; D unresolved. Trimming cost V 7 bases and J 0 bases, with 7 bases left between them. Germline assignment: CDR1 LNHDA and CDR2 SQIVND (reference sequence). The CDR3 runs 13 residues. The CDR3 loop is CASKGYSNQPQHF. The CDR3 region has the DNA TGTGCCAGTAAAGGGTATAGCAATCAGCCCCAGCATTTT.

The rearrangement joins TRBV4-3 to TRBJ1-6; 10 bases are a match to TRBD1. The trim removed 0 bases at V and 9 bases at J, leaving 5 bases unmatched. CDR3 length equals 16 residues. Germline V CDR1 and CDR2: LGHNA, YSLEER. The CDR3 is CASSQDLGQGVSPLHF. The CDR3 nucleotides are TGCGCCAGCAGCCAAGATCTTGGACAGGGGGTTTCACCCCTCCACTTT.

J is TRBJ2-5 and V is TRBV7-9; D is undetermined. Between the trimmed V and J ends, which lost 3 bases and 5 bases, there was a span of 13 bases. Per germline, CDR1 SEHNR and CDR2 FQNEAQ (reference sequence). This CDR3 has 14 residues. CDR3 residues: CASSLSGVGETQYF. CDR3 nucleotides: TGTGCCAGCAGCTTGTCGGGTGTGGGGGAGACCCAGTACTTC.

The table lists this clone with a count of one. The CDR3 DNA is TGTGCCAGCAGTGAATTTATTGTCCAGGGGGCAACTAACTATGGCTACACCTTC. Amino acid sequence: CASSEFIVQGATNYGYTF. This chain links TRBV6-1 with TRBJ1-2, with 8 bases that match TRBD1. V gave up 2 bases and J gave up 0 bases; unmatched junction bases: 11. The CDR3 consists of 18 residues. Germline V gene sequence: CDR1 MNHNS, CDR2 SASEGT.

The V and J genes are TRBV18 and TRBJ1-1, with D perhaps matching TRBD1 (5 bases). Trimming left V 6 bases short and J 0 bases short, with 17 bases between. CDR1 and CDR2 from the germline V gene are KGHSH and LQKENI. CDR3 length: 16 residues. This CDR3 reads CASSAQGAGMNTEAFF. CDR3 nucleotides: TGTGCCAGCTCTGCCCAGGGAGCGGGCATGAACACTGAAGCTTTCTTT.

The gene calls are TRBV5-1 and TRBJ1-3; D remains ambiguous. Between the trimmed V and J ends, which lost 4 bases and 9 bases, there was a span of 14 bases. Germline V CDR1 and CDR2: SGHRS, YFSETQ. The CDR3 has 13 amino acids. CDR3 sequence: CASSHPPSGTIYF. The CDR3 DNA follows: TGCGCCAGCAGCCACCCTCCTTCGGGCACCATATATTTT.

The gene calls are TRBV7-9 and TRBJ2-2; 9 positions match TRBD2. CDR3 size: 15 residues. V shed 10 bases, J shed 1 base, and the junction held 7 bases outside the gene matches. Germline V gives CDR1 SEHNR, CDR2 FQNEAQ (reference sequence). CDR3 loop: CAKGIAGVNTGELFF. The CDR3 region has the DNA TGTGCCAAAGGAATAGCGGGGGTGAACACCGGGGAGCTGTTTTTT.

The chain recombines TRBV5-4 with TRBJ1-4; D uncertain. Looked up from germline, CDR1 is SGHNT and CDR2 is YYREEE (reference sequence). The V and J ends lost 0 bases and 2 bases respectively, with 2 bases between them. The CDR3 covers 13 residues. CDR3 nucleotides: TGTGCCAGCAGCTTGGACACTAATGAAAAACTGTTTTTT. Its protein product is CASSLDTNEKLFF.

The chain is built from TRBV5-4 and TRBJ1-6; perhaps TRBD1 as D (6 bases). Trimming removed 2 bases at V and 9 bases at J, with 12 bases between. The germline CDR1 and CDR2 sequences are SGHNT and YYREEE (reference sequence). The CDR3 totals 14 residues. CDR3 nucleotide sequence: TGTGCCAGCAGCTTAAGGGGGGATGGTTCACCCCTCCACTTT. This encodes CASSLRGDGSPLHF.

The chain carries TRBV4-3 and TRBJ2-2; D could derive from TRBD1 or TRBD2 (6 bases each). In germline, CDR1 is LGHNA, CDR2 YSLEER. The CDR3 contains 15 residues. V was cut by 1 base and J by 10 bases, with 16 bases left in between. The CDR3: CASSQGAKGGEELFF. The CDR3 DNA sequence: TGCGCCAGCAGCCAAGGCGCCAAGGGGGGCGAGGAGCTGTTTTTT.

The J gene is TRBJ2-4, the V gene TRBV5-1; no firm D call. CDR3 length: 14 residues. Trimming cost V 4 bases and J 5 bases, with 13 bases left between them. CDR1 and CDR2 (germline): SGHRS, YFSETQ. CDR3 nucleotide sequence: TGCGCCAGCAGCCTTGGCTTGGTGGAAAACATTCAGTACTTC. Residues: CASSLGLVENIQYF.